This passage covers 20 T cell receptor beta chains from one sample sequenced in a study of blood T cell repertoires in COVID-19. Only in-frame clones appear in the TCRdb table, and some are missing; sequencing was by immunoSEQ multiplex PCR. The sample consists of around 57,000 clones, 80% to 90% of them appearing once. Material: peripheral blood. The receptors stem from a human donor with active COVID-19. The donor label of this sample is uncertain.

The chain recombines TRBV7-3 with TRBJ2-1, with D possibly being TRBD2 (6 bases). The CDR3 contains 16 residues. The germline CDR1 and CDR2 sequences are SGHTA and FQGTGA. V was clipped by 2 bases and J by 1 base, with 12 bases between them. CDR3 coding DNA: TGTGCCAGCAGCTTAGGAGGGTTTGGTTCCTACAATGAGCAGTTCTTC. Translating it yields CASSLGGFGSYNEQFF.

About this clone itself: Other DNA sequences in this specimen translate into the identical CDR3. V and J are TRBV5-1 and TRBJ2-3; TRBD2 agrees at 12 bases. The V gene's germline CDR1 is SGHRS and CDR2 YFSETQ. J gave up 1 base and V 0 bases, and 0 bases lay outside the gene matches. This CDR3 has 16 residues. CDR3 amino acids: CASSLGLAGGTDTQYF. The CDR3 nucleotides read TGCGCCAGCAGCTTGGGACTAGCGGGGGGCACAGATACGCAGTATTTT.

J is TRBJ2-7 and V is TRBV6-1; 8 bases map to TRBD1. CDR1 and CDR2 (germline): MNHNS, SASEGT. V shed 2 bases and J 2 bases; nucleotides not matched to a gene: 11. The CDR3 is 17 amino acids. The CDR3 sequence is CASSEYAAGTGPYEQYF. The CDR3 nucleotides are TGTGCCAGCAGTGAATATGCGGCCGGGACAGGACCCTACGAGCAGTACTTC.

This clone was seen once. As DNA, the CDR3 is TGTGCCAGCAGTTACTTCAAGGGACAGTCGGAGTCACCCCTCCACTTT. Its protein product is CASSYFKGQSESPLHF. This chain joins TRBV6-5 and TRBJ1-6, with 7 bases matching TRBD1. Germline V gives CDR1 MNHEY, CDR2 SVGAGI. CDR3 length equals 16 residues. Trimming at V came to 1 base and at J to 10 bases, leaving 10 bases not matched to a gene.

V gene TRBV10-2 combines with J gene TRBJ2-3; 12 nucleotides match TRBD2. Trimming removed 0 bases from V and 5 bases from J; junction bases left unmatched: 9. Germline V gene data show CDR1 as WSHSY and CDR2 as SAAADI. The CDR3 contains 18 residues. CDR3: CASSESRGLAGTGDTQYF. Here the CDR3 DNA reads TGCGCCAGCAGTGAGTCAAGAGGACTAGCGGGGACGGGAGATACGCAGTATTTT.

This chain connects TRBV3-1 (or the pseudogene TRBV3-2) to TRBJ2-5; 8 bases are shared with TRBD2. The CDR3 runs 18 residues. CDR1 LGHDT and CDR2 YNNKEL come from the germline V gene (reference sequence). J was trimmed by 3 bases and V by 2 bases; bases with no gene match: 14. CDR3 residues: CASSQWGKLTSGEETQYF. The CDR3 DNA reads as TGTGCCAGCAGCCAATGGGGAAAACTAACTAGCGGAGAAGAGACCCAGTACTTC.

The V call is TRBV5-1, the J call TRBJ2-1; TRBD2 agrees at 8 bases. V lost 3 bases, J lost 4 bases, and 6 bases stayed unmatched. CDR1 is SGHRS, CDR2 YFSETQ, per germline. CDR3 size: 15 residues. The CDR3 DNA reads as TGCGCCAGCAGCTCCGGGAGGGGACTTTACAATGAGCAGTTCTTC. Translating gives CASSSGRGLYNEQFF.

This clone was seen only once. The rearrangement uses TRBV15 and TRBJ2-6, with no clear D. Looked up from germline, CDR1 is LNHNV and CDR2 is YYDKDF (reference sequence). This CDR3 spans 14 amino acids. The germline V and J ends were trimmed by 9 bases and 2 bases, with 11 bases remaining between them. Here the CDR3 reads CATTYDAGANVLTF. CDR3 nucleotide sequence: TGTGCCACAACATACGATGCTGGGGCCAACGTCCTGACTTTC.

The rearrangement links TRBV21-1 to TRBJ1-3; TRBD1, as called in the table, went unchecked against the DNA. TRBV21-1 represents a pseudogene. The CDR3 totals 17 residues. The CDR3 region has the DNA TGTGCCAGCAGCAACTCCACTCAGGGGGCTGATGGAAACACCATATATTTT. This sequence encodes CASSNSTQGADGNTIYF.

J is TRBJ2-7 and V is TRBV5-5, with a tentative D call TRBD2 (5 bases). V was shortened by 0 bases and J by 0 bases, with 13 bases between the two germline ends. The germline V gene encodes CDR1 SGHKS and CDR2 YYEKEE (reference sequence). The CDR3 has 16 residues. DNA for the CDR3: TGTGCCAGCAGCTTGGTTGTGGGAGTCCCCTCCTACGAGCAGTACTTC. This codes for CASSLVVGVPSYEQYF. Full variable domain (missing parts from reference TRBV5-5 and TRBJ2-7): DAGVTQSPTHLIKTRGQQVTLRCSPISGHKSVSWYQQVLGQGPQFIFQYYEKEERGRGNFPDRFSARQFPNYSSELNVNALLLGDSALYLCASSLVVGVPSYEQYFGPGTRLTVT.

The rearrangement uses TRBV14 and TRBJ1-2; no reliable D call. Germline assignment: CDR1 SGHDN and CDR2 FVKESK. The CDR3 has 14 residues. Trimming took 3 bases from V and 8 from J, leaving 16 bases between them. The CDR3 reads CASSHSAPNRGYTF. CDR3 in DNA: TGTGCCAGCAGCCACTCTGCCCCCAACCGGGGCTACACCTTC.

This chain connects TRBV11-1 to TRBJ2-3, with D unclear. Germline V lookup: CDR1 SGHAT, CDR2 FQDESV (reference sequence). The CDR3 totals 11 residues. Trimming left V 3 bases short and J 5 bases short, with 3 bases between. The CDR3 region has the DNA TGTGCCAGCAGCTTCGGAGATACGCAGTATTTT. It is translated as CASSFGDTQYF.

The CDR3 coding sequence is TGTGCCAGCAGCCAAGATCAGGGACAGGGATCGTTCGAGCAGTACTTC. Protein product: CASSQDQGQGSFEQYF. The V and J genes are TRBV3-1 (or the pseudogene TRBV3-2) and TRBJ2-7, with TRBD1 matching over 9 bases. The J segment lost 6 bases and the V segment lost 0 bases, leaving 9 bases of the junction unmatched. This CDR3 is built from 16 residues. Germline V gives CDR1 LGHDT, CDR2 YNNKEL (reference sequence).

V gene TRBV5-1 combines with J gene TRBJ2-3, with 7 bases aligning to TRBD2. The length of the CDR3 is 18 residues. V shed 0 bases, J shed 3 bases, and the junction held 13 bases outside the gene matches. CDR1 and CDR2 from the germline V gene are SGHRS and YFSETQ. This chain's CDR3 is CASSLAGFAGDGTDTQYF. The CDR3 DNA follows: TGCGCCAGCAGCTTGGCCGGTTTTGCGGGAGATGGTACAGATACGCAGTATTTT.

This chain links TRBV4-2 with TRBJ2-1, with 14 bases aligning to TRBD2. This CDR3 spans 23 amino acids. Germline V CDR1 and CDR2: LGHNA, YNFKEQ. Germline trimming cut 4 bases from V and 1 base from J; bases unmatched to any gene: 21. The CDR3 bases are TGTGCCAGCAGCCCACTCCTAAAGTCAACCGGGACTAGCGGGAGCCCATCCTACAATGAGCAGTTCTTC. As protein: CASSPLLKSTGTSGSPSYNEQFF.

The V call is TRBV4-2, the J call TRBJ2-7; D may be TRBD2 (5 bases). The germline gives CDR1 LGHNA, CDR2 YNFKEQ. With 4 bases removed from V and 4 bases from J, the gap between germline ends came to 14 bases. The CDR3 contains 14 residues. Here the CDR3 DNA reads TGTGCCAGCAGCCGAGATGAGGGTGGTTACGAGCAGTACTTC. Translating it yields CASSRDEGGYEQYF.

This chain joins TRBV9 and TRBJ1-2, with D hard to call. CDR3 length: 15 amino acids. Germline CDR1 is SGDLS and CDR2 is YYNGEE. V was shortened by 0 bases and J by 1 base, with 10 bases between the two germline ends. CDR3: CASSVGQLNNYGYTF. The CDR3 region has the DNA TGTGCCAGCAGCGTAGGCCAGTTGAATAACTATGGCTACACCTTC.

V usage is TRBV7-8 and J usage is TRBJ1-1, with 8 bases identical to TRBD1. Trimming cost V 1 base and J 3 bases; bases outside gene matches: 4. CDR1 is SGHVS and CDR2 is FQNEAQ in the germline V gene. There are 15 residues in the CDR3. This CDR3 is CASSLVTGDHTEAFF. The CDR3 bases are TGTGCCAGCAGCTTAGTGACAGGGGATCACACTGAAGCTTTCTTT.

CDR3 nucleotide sequence: TGTGCCAGCAGTGAAACAACAGGGGGCAGCGCTGGGGCCAACGTCCTGACTTTC. It specifies CASSETTGGSAGANVLTF. V gene TRBV6-1 combines with J gene TRBJ2-6; 9 bases match TRBD1. J gave up 2 bases and V 2 bases, and 7 bases lay outside the gene matches. The CDR3 loop spans 18 amino acids. Germline CDR1 is MNHNS and CDR2 is SASEGT.

The CDR3 sequence is CASSSPSGLNEQFF. CDR3 coding DNA: TGCGCCAGCAGCTCCCCTAGCGGGCTCAATGAGCAGTTCTTC. The chain employs TRBV5-1 and TRBJ2-1; 8 bases match TRBD2. Germline V gives CDR1 SGHRS, CDR2 YFSETQ. CDR3 size: 14 residues. After removal of 3 bases from V and 6 bases from J, the junction contained 5 bases not matched to a gene.